This TCR beta chain is drawn from a study of T cell responses to AZD1222 COVID-19 vaccine. Worth noting for this clone: The target antigen is unknown.

Study outcomes and limitations: All repertoire sampling was performed exclusively after the peak T cell response. Two AZD1222 administrations were followed by greater Spike-specific TCR breadth and depth. Among AZD1222 vaccinees, only six were seropositive at baseline. Clonal diversity was possibly underestimated, and the donors were mostly white British, with more females.

The CDR3 length is 13 residues. Germline V CDR1 and CDR2: LGHDT, YNNKEL (reference sequence). Trimming removed 1 base from V and 3 bases from J; junction bases left unmatched: 0. Measured with immunoSEQ multiplex PCR; TCRdb has only the in-frame clones, and not every one. The table shows approximately 100,000 clones, with approximately 91% occurring only once. The sequences come from peripheral blood, collected on day 0 of MenACWY control vaccination. V usage is TRBV3-1 (or the pseudogene TRBV3-2) and J usage is TRBJ2-7, with 7 bases lining up with TRBD1. The receptor was isolated from an adult in good health. For the CDR3, the DNA is TGTGCCAGCAGCCAAGCAGGGGGCTACGAGCAGTACTTC. Protein sequence: CASSQAGGYEQYF.